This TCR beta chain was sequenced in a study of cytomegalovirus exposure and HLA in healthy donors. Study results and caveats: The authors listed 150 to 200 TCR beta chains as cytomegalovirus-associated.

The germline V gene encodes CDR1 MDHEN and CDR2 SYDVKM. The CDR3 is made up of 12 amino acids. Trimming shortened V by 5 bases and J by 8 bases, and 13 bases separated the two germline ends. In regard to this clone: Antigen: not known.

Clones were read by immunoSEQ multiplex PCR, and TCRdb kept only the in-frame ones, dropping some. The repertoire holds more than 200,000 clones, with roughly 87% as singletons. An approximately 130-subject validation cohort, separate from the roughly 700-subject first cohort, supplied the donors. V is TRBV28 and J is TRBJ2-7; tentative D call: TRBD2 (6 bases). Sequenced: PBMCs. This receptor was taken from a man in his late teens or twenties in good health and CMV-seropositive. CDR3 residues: CASSRLVPKQYF. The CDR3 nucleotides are TGTGCCAGCAGTCGACTAGTTCCGAAGCAGTACTTC.